This T cell receptor beta chain was recorded in a study of beta chain features in type 1 diabetes. Broader study findings: All four CD4+ subsets of Type 1 diabetes patients contained TCRB CDR3s that were moderately but significantly shorter. Comparison showed that naive, central memory and Treg TCRB repertoires appeared more similar among patients than among healthy donors. Type 1 diabetes patients had VDJ junctions that carried fewer insertions and more deletions.

All of the isolated RNA was reverse transcribed, so expressed TCRB transcripts were sequenced. Sequencing used immunoSEQ multiplex PCR; TCRdb keeps in-frame clones, though not all of them. The sample lists approximately 250,000 clones, around 24% occurring once. This clone has only one observation. The antigen is not known. This CDR3 has 15 residues. The junction had 4 bases not matched to a gene; V was cut back by 3 bases and J by 4 bases. Germline V gene lookup returns CDR1 SGHRS and CDR2 YFSETQ. The origin of this receptor is a woman aged 25-40 years with type 1 diabetes. The chain uses TRBV5-1 and TRBJ1-2, with 12 bases aligning to TRBD1. What was sequenced was naive CD4+ T cells from blood. CDR3 protein: CASSWGQGAFYGYTF. CDR3 DNA: TGCGCCAGCAGCTGGGGACAGGGGGCGTTCTATGGCTACACCTTC.